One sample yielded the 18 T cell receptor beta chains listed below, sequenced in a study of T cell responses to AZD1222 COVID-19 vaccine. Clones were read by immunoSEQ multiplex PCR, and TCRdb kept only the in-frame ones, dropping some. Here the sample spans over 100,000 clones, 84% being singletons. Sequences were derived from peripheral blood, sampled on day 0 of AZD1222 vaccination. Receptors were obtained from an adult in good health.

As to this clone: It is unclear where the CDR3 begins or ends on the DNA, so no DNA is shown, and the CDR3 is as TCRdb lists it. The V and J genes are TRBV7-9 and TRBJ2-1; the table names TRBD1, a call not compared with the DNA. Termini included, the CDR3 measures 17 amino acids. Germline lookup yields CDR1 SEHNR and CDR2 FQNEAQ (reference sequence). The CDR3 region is CASSPPFRARDYNEQFF.

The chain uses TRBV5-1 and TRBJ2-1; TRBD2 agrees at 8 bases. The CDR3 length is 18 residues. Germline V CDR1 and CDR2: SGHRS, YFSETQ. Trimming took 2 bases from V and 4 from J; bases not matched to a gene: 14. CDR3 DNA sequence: TGCGCCAGCAGCTTTGGCCGGGTTGCGCGGGGGGCGTACAATGAGCAGTTCTTC. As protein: CASSFGRVARGAYNEQFF.

The CDR3 is CASSPPVGLITGELFF. CDR3 coding DNA: TGTGCCAGCAGCCCTCCTGTTGGACTTATTACCGGGGAGCTGTTTTTT. The V gene is TRBV7-8, the J gene TRBJ2-2, with a weak D call TRBD2 (5 bases). V was cut by 5 bases and J by 5 bases, with 18 bases left in between. The CDR3 consists of 16 residues. Germline V gene sequence: CDR1 SGHVS, CDR2 FQNEAQ.

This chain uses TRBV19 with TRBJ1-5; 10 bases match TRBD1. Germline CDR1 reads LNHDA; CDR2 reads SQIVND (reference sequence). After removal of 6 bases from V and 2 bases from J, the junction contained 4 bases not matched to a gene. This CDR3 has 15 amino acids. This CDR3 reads CASRGQGQGNQPQHF. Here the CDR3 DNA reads TGTGCCAGTAGGGGACAGGGGCAAGGCAATCAGCCCCAGCATTTT.

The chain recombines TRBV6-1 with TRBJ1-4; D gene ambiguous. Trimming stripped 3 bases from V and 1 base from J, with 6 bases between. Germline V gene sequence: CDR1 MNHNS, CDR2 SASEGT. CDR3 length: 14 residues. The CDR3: CASSEAGTNEKLFF. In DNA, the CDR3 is TGTGCCAGCAGTGAGGCGGGAACTAATGAAAAACTGTTTTTT.

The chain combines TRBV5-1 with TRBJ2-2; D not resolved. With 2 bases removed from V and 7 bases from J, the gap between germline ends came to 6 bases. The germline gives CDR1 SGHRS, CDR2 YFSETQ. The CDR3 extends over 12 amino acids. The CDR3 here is CASSLSDGELFF. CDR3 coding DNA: TGCGCCAGCAGCTTAAGCGACGGGGAGCTGTTTTTT.

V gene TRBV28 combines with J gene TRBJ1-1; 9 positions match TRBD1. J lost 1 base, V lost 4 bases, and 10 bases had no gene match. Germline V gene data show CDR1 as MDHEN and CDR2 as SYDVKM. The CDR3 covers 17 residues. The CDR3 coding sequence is TGTGCCAGCAGTTCCTCCCCGGGGACAGGGAAGAACACTGAAGCTTTCTTT. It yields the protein CASSSSPGTGKNTEAFF. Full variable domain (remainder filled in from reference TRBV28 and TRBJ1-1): DVKVTQSSRYLVKRTGEKVFLECVQDMDHENMFWYRQDPGLGLRLIYFSYDVKMKEKGDIPEGYSVSREKKERFSLILESASTNQTSMYLCASSSSPGTGKNTEAFFGQGTRLTVV.

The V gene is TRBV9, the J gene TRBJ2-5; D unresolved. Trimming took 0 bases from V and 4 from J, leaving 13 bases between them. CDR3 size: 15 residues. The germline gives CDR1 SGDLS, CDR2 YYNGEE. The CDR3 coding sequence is TGTGCCAGCAGCGTAGCTTGGAAGGGTAGAGAGACCCAGTACTTC. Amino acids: CASSVAWKGRETQYF.

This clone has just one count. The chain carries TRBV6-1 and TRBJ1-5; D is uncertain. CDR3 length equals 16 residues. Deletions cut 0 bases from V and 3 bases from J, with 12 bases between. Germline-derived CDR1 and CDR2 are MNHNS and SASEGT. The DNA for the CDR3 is TGTGCCAGCAGTGAAGCGAATCCGAGATCCAATCAGCCCCAGCATTTT. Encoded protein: CASSEANPRSNQPQHF.

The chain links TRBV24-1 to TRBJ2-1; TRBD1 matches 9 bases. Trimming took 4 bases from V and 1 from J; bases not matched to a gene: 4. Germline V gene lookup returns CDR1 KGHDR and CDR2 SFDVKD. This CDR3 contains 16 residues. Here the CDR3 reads CATSDPGQGSYNEQFF. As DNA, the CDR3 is TGTGCCACCAGTGACCCGGGACAGGGTTCCTACAATGAGCAGTTCTTC.

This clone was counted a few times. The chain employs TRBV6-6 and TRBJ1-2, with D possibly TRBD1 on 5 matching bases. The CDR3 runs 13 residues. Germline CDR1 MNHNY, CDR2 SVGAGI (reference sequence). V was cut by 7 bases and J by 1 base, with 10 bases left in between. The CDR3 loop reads CASTPGNNYGYTF. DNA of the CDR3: TGTGCCAGCACGCCAGGGAATAACTATGGCTACACCTTC.

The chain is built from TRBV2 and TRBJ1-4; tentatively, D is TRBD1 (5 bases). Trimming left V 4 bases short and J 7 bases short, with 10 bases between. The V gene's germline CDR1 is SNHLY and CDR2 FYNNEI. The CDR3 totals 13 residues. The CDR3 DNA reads TGTGCCAGCAGTGTCCAGGGAAGTGAAAAACTGTTTTTT. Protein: CASSVQGSEKLFF.

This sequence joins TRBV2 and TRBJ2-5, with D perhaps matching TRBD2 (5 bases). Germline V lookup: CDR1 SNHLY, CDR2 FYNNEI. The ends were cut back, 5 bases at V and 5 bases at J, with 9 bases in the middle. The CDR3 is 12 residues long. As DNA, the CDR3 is TGTGCCAGCAGTTACAGCGGTGAGACCCAGTACTTC. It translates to CASSYSGETQYF.

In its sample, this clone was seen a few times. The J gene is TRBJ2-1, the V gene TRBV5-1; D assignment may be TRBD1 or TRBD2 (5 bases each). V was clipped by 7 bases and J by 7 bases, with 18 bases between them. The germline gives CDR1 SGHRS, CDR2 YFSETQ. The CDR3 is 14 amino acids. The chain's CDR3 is CASFSGTGGNEQFF. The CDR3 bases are TGCGCCAGCTTCTCTGGGACGGGCGGGAATGAGCAGTTCTTC.

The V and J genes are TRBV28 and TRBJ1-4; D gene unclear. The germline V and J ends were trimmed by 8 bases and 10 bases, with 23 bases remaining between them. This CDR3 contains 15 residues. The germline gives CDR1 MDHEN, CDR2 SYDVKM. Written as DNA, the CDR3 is TGTGCCAGCTACATGGGTGGTCAGCCTCTCGGAAAACTGTTTTTT. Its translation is CASYMGGQPLGKLFF.

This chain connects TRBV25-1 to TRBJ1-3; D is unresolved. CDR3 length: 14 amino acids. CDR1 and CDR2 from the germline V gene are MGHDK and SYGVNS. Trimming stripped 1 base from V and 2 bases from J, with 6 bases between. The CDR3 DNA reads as TGTGCCAGCAGTGAATCGACAACTGGAAACACCATATATTTT. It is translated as CASSESTTGNTIYF.

CDR3 bases: TGTGCCAGCAGTAACCTCGGGACTTATAATGAGCAGTTCTTC. Amino acid sequence: CASSNLGTYNEQFF. This chain links TRBV6-6 with TRBJ2-1, with a weak D call TRBD2 (6 bases). Germline values: CDR1 MNHNY, CDR2 SVGAGI (reference sequence). Trimming removed 5 bases from V and 7 bases from J, with 15 bases in between. This CDR3 has 14 amino acids.

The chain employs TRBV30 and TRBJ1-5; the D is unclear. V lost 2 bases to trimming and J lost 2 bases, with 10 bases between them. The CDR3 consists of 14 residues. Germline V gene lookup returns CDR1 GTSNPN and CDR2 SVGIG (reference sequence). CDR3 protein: CAWSLGFGNQPQHF. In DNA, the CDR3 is TGTGCCTGGAGTCTAGGTTTTGGCAATCAGCCCCAGCATTTT.